This T cell receptor beta chain was observed in a study of tumour-infiltrating T cells in Burkitt lymphoma. Whole-study context: Survival, overall and progression-free, tracked with productive clonality.

V lost 5 bases and J 2 bases, leaving 22 bases between the germline ends. Per the germline V gene, CDR1 is SGHVS and CDR2 is FQNEAQ. The CDR3 is made up of 17 amino acids. The data were produced by immunoSEQ multiplex PCR, yet TCRdb's version contains in-frame clones alone and is incomplete. Of some 15,000 clones detected, 30% appear once; the ten largest clones hold 6.2%. This clonotype originated in a human donor with diffuse large B-cell lymphoma. Sequencing input: tumor tissue. The chain links TRBV7-8 to TRBJ2-7, with a weak D call TRBD1 (5 bases). For the CDR3, the DNA is TGTGCCAGCAGCGCAGCGAGACAGACCTCCAGCGCCTACGAGCAGTACTTC. This translates into CASSAARQTSSAYEQYF.